The clone carrying this T cell receptor (beta chain) was counted once. The antigen remains unidentified. Using constant-segment primers, 5'RACE produced TCR alpha and TCR beta cDNA libraries carrying sample barcodes and UMIs. TCRdb independently ran MiXCR on the 5' RACE reads; one entry per CDR3 protein. In the table there are over 150,000 distinct CDR3 sequences, around 21% of which are singletons. CDR3 length equals 14 residues. Trimming cost V 6 bases and J 6 bases; bases outside gene matches: 5. The sample comes from a study of T-cell memory formation after mild COVID-19. Overall study context: Among the donors, TCR clusters were largely specific to each donor.

The study, taken as a whole, reports: Most CD4+ clones that shrank were in CM and EM, while CD8+ ones turned up in EMRA. Pre-infection memory harbored some responding clones, suggesting cross-reactive memory joined.

Sequenced sample: PBMCs or a T cell subset sorted from them (not recorded which). The origin of this receptor is an adult woman who had mild COVID-19 (a few samples of this study predate the infection). Cell type and time point are not known. V and J are TRBV12-3 or TRBV12-4 and TRBJ2-1, with 10 bases aligning to TRBD2. The chain's CDR3 is CASRVAGGFNEQFF. The CDR3 region has the DNA TGTGCCAGCAGAGTAGCGGGGGGATTCAATGAGCAGTTCTTC.